This note documents a single T cell receptor (beta chain) sequence. In Seattle, patients joined the study during active infection and were tracked longitudinally. Looked up from germline, CDR1 is MNHEY and CDR2 is SVGAGI. The CDR3 extends over 15 amino acids. V was pared by 7 bases and J by 0 bases, with 13 bases between. This entry is derived from a study of blood T cell repertoires in COVID-19. Study overall: Samples taken during acute and convalescent COVID-19 were collected in the United States, Italy and Spain. PBMCs, B-cell-depleted T cells, or T cells provided the cDNA or gDNA that made up the material.

Under the authors' procedure: Amplifying reference gene primers gave estimates of nucleated cell counts. TCRdb's copy holds only in-frame clones and misses some; the assay was immunoSEQ multiplex PCR. The V and J calls and clone size are taken from that table; D and trimming were inferred from the DNA. The sample yields 250,000 to 300,000 clones, 80% to 90% seen once. V and J are TRBV6-5 and TRBJ1-5; D not resolved. The source of this sequence is a woman aged 70-85 years with COVID-19, enrolled during active disease. The source material was peripheral blood. CDR3 residues: CASKKQIYSNQPQHF. CDR3 nucleotides: TGTGCCAGCAAGAAACAGATATATAGCAATCAGCCCCAGCATTTT.